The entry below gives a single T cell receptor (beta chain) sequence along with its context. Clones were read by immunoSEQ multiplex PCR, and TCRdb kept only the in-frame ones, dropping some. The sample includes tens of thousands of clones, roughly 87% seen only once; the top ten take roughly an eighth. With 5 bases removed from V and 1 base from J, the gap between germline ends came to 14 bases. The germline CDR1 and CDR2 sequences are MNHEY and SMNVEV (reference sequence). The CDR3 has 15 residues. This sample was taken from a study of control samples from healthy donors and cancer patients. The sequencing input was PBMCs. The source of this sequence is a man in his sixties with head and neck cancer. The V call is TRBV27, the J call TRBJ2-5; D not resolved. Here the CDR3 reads CASSPGPSLQETQYF. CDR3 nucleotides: TGTGCCAGCAGTCCCGGGCCAAGCCTCCAAGAGACCCAGTACTTC.